These 20 T cell receptor beta chains originate from one sample sequenced in a study of CD8 T cells in ankylosing spondylitis. Via MiXCR, TCRdb re-called the 5' RACE reads, giving one row per CDR3 protein. The sample records 25,000 to 35,000 distinct CDR3 sequences, less than 40% being singletons. The sequenced material came from synovial fluid, either unsorted or a sorted T cell fraction (not recorded which). These receptors originate from a male donor with ankylosing spondylitis.

This clonotype occurred many times. The V gene is TRBV7-9, the J gene TRBJ1-2; D possibly corresponds to TRBD1 (5 bases). CDR3 length: 14 amino acids. Germline CDR1 SEHNR, CDR2 FQNEAQ (reference sequence). Deletions cut 0 bases from V and 3 bases from J, with 8 bases between. As DNA, the CDR3 is TGTGCCAGCAGCTTAGCGCGCAGGGACTATGGCTACACCTTC. Its protein is CASSLARRDYGYTF.

The rearrangement links TRBV11-2 to TRBJ1-2, with a possible D match to TRBD1 (6 bases). Trimming removed 5 bases at V and 12 bases at J, with 19 bases between. The germline gives CDR1 SGHAT, CDR2 FQNNGV. CDR3 size: 13 residues. The CDR3 DNA follows: TGTGCCAGCAGCCCCGACACAGGGCCTTGGAACACCTTC. Translating it yields CASSPDTGPWNTF.

The J gene is TRBJ2-3, the V gene TRBV29-1; possibly TRBD2 for D (5 bases). The length of the CDR3 is 17 residues. From germline, CDR1 is SQVTM and CDR2 ANQGSEA. V lost 5 bases and J lost 0, with 21 bases in between. DNA for the CDR3: TGCAGCGTTCACGGGGTTCCGGACCCAACTAGCACAGATACGCAGTATTTT. Its protein product is CSVHGVPDPTSTDTQYF.

This clonotype has only a few counts. The chain has TRBV6-2 or TRBV6-3 and TRBJ2-1, with 10 bases aligning to TRBD2. V shed 4 bases and J 9 bases; nucleotides not matched to a gene: 9. Looked up from germline, CDR1 is MNHEY and CDR2 is SVGEGT. The CDR3 runs 15 residues. The CDR3 loop reads CASSWKLAGLVEQFF. The DNA for the CDR3 is TGTGCCAGCAGTTGGAAACTAGCGGGATTGGTTGAGCAGTTCTTC.

J is TRBJ2-7 and V is TRBV2; 10 nucleotides agree with TRBD2. This CDR3 spans 13 amino acids. Germline loops: CDR1 SNHLY, CDR2 FYNNEI. With V trimmed by 6 bases and J by 6 bases, 5 bases remained unmatched. This chain's CDR3 is CASRASGSVEQYV. CDR3 DNA: TGTGCCAGCAGAGCTAGCGGGAGTGTCGAGCAGTACGTC.

The CDR3 nucleotides read TGTGCCAGCTCACGACGCAGGGTGACCCAGTACTTC. This sequence encodes CASSRRRVTQYF. The chain joins TRBV18 to TRBJ2-5; a possible D gene is TRBD1 (5 bases). The V and J ends lost 4 bases and 7 bases respectively, with 10 bases between them. CDR1 and CDR2 (germline): KGHSH, LQKENI. The CDR3 runs to 12 residues. Full variable domain (rest looked up from reference TRBV18 and TRBJ2-5): NAGVMQNPRHLVRRRGQEARLRCSPMKGHSHVYWYRQLPEEGLKFMVYLQKENIIDESGMPKERFSAEFPKEGPSILRIQQVVRGDSAAYFCASSRRRVTQYFGPGTRLLVL.

This clonotype has more than one count but fewer than ten. The chain is built from TRBV10-1 and TRBJ2-5; TRBD1 or TRBD2 may be the D gene (5 bases each). V shed 6 bases and J shed 5 bases, with 16 bases lying between them. From germline, CDR1 is WNHNN and CDR2 SYGVQD (reference sequence). The CDR3 is made up of 14 amino acids. The CDR3 loop is CASSRGTSAETQYF. The CDR3 region has the DNA TGCGCCAGCAGCCGGGGCACCAGCGCGGAGACCCAGTACTTC.

The chain employs TRBV6-1 and TRBJ2-3; possibly TRBD2 for D (6 bases). Germline values: CDR1 MNHNS, CDR2 SASEGT. The CDR3 runs 15 residues. V dropped 7 bases and J dropped 4 bases, with 18 bases sitting between them. CDR3 amino acids: CASKEGYQGSDTQYF. The DNA for the CDR3 is TGTGCCAGCAAGGAGGGTTATCAGGGATCAGATACGCAGTATTTT.

The sample holds a few counts of this clonotype. The CDR3 sequence: CASSPDTSYEQYF. In nucleotides, the CDR3 is TGTGCCAGCAGCCCTGACACTTCCTACGAGCAGTACTTC. This sequence joins TRBV7-8 and TRBJ2-7; D unresolved. Germline assignment: CDR1 SGHVS and CDR2 FQNEAQ. V was clipped by 5 bases and J by 1 base, with 9 bases between them. This CDR3 has 13 amino acids.

V and J are TRBV11-2 and TRBJ2-3; D not certain. Per the germline V gene, CDR1 is SGHAT and CDR2 is FQNNGV. This CDR3 is built from 12 residues. V was trimmed by 9 bases and J by 6 bases, leaving 13 bases between them. The CDR3 sequence is CASAAVPDTQYF. For the CDR3, the DNA is TGTGCCAGTGCGGCCGTCCCGGATACGCAGTATTTT.

The V gene is TRBV4-2, the J gene TRBJ2-7; D is uncertain. Deletions cut 1 base from V and 0 bases from J, with 10 bases between. This CDR3 has 15 residues. Germline assignment: CDR1 LGHNA and CDR2 YNFKEQ. CDR3 sequence (DNA): TGTGCCAGCAGCCAAGGCGCCAGCAACTCCTACGAGCAGTACTTC. Its protein is CASSQGASNSYEQYF.

This chain connects TRBV27 to TRBJ1-5; maybe TRBD1 (5 bases). The germline V gene encodes CDR1 MNHEY and CDR2 SMNVEV (reference sequence). Trimming stripped 5 bases from V and 8 bases from J, with 16 bases between. The CDR3 has 14 residues. The CDR3 loop is CASSPSPPQEPQHF. In DNA, the CDR3 is TGTGCCAGCAGTCCTTCCCCACCACAGGAGCCCCAGCATTTT.

The genes are TRBV7-8 and TRBJ1-1; no reliable D call. V lost 4 bases to trimming and J lost 2 bases, with 11 bases between them. CDR3 size: 14 residues. Looked up from germline, CDR1 is SGHVS and CDR2 is FQNEAQ. CDR3 amino acids: CASSYGNPNTEAFF. The CDR3 DNA is TGTGCCAGCAGCTACGGAAACCCAAACACTGAAGCTTTCTTT.

This clonotype was counted a few times. The J gene is TRBJ2-1, the V gene TRBV20-1; tentative D call: TRBD2 (5 bases). The CDR3 is made up of 14 amino acids. The germline CDR1 and CDR2 sequences are DFQATT and SNEGSKA (reference sequence). V was clipped by 0 bases and J by 6 bases, with 12 bases between them. In DNA form, the CDR3 reads TGCAGTGCTAGAGAGAGCGGTGACTTCAATGAGCAGTTCTTC. Its translation is CSARESGDFNEQFF.

This clonotype was seen repeatedly, ten times or more. The V call is TRBV4-1, the J call TRBJ2-5, with a possible D match to TRBD1 (6 bases). V lost 0 bases and J 4 bases, leaving 9 bases between the germline ends. The CDR3 sequence is 14 residues long. Germline-derived CDR1 and CDR2 are MGHRA and YSYEKL. The CDR3: CASSQDLGGETQYF. CDR3 nucleotide sequence: TGCGCCAGCAGCCAAGATCTAGGGGGAGAGACCCAGTACTTC.

The genes are TRBV30 and TRBJ1-1; no clear D gene. This CDR3 spans 12 amino acids. Looked up from germline, CDR1 is GTSNPN and CDR2 is SVGIG (reference sequence). Trimming cost V 6 bases and J 4 bases, with 12 bases left between them. The CDR3 sequence: CACPKAGTEAFF. The CDR3 coding sequence is TGTGCCTGTCCCAAGGCAGGCACTGAAGCTTTCTTT.

This clonotype was picked up a small number of times. The V call is TRBV5-5, the J call TRBJ2-2; no firm D call. CDR3 length: 14 amino acids. Germline values: CDR1 SGHKS, CDR2 YYEKEE (reference sequence). The V and J ends lost 0 bases and 3 bases respectively, with 6 bases between them. The CDR3 loop is CASSLDRYTGELFF. Written as DNA, the CDR3 is TGTGCCAGCAGCTTGGACCGCTACACCGGGGAGCTGTTTTTT.

For the CDR3, the DNA is TGTGCCAGCAGTTCGGAAGTGGATACGCAGTATTTT. Its translation is CASSSEVDTQYF. The genes are TRBV27 and TRBJ2-3; D ambiguous. This CDR3 has 12 amino acids. Trimming removed 4 bases from V and 6 bases from J, with 8 bases in between. CDR1 is MNHEY, CDR2 SMNVEV, per germline (reference sequence).

As concerns this clonotype: One end of the junction is discordant with germline, which a read error may explain. The rearrangement links TRBV12-3 or TRBV12-4 to TRBJ2-1; no clear D gene. The CDR3 covers 15 residues. The CDR3 region has the DNA TGTGCCGGCAGTCCCTTCGCGGCGAACTACAATGAGCAGTTCTTC. As protein: CAGSPFAANYNEQFF.

This clonotype was seen only a few times. The chain joins TRBV4-1 to TRBJ2-7; no firm D call. The CDR3 length is 13 residues. Germline V CDR1 and CDR2: MGHRA, YSYEKL. The V gene lost 0 bases and the J gene lost 5 bases, with 8 bases spanning the gap. CDR3 in amino acids: CASSQDPGHEQYV. The CDR3, as DNA: TGCGCCAGCAGCCAAGACCCGGGCCACGAGCAGTACGTC.